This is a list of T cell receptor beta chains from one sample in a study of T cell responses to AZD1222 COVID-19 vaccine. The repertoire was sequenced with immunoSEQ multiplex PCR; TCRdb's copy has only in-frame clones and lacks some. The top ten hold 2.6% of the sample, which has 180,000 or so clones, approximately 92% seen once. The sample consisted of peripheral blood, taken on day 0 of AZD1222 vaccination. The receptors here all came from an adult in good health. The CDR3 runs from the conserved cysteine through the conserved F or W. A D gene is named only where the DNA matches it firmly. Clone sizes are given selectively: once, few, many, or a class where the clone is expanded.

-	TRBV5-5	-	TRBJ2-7	CASSLASGYEQYF	TGTGCCAGCAGCTTGGCCAGCGGCTACGAGCAGTACTTC
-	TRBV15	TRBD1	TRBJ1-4	CATSSRTGVNEKLFF	TGTGCCACCAGTTCGAGGACAGGCGTTAATGAAAAACTGTTTTTT
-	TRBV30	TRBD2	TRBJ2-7	CAWSPSGRVYEQYF	TGTGCCTGGAGCCCTAGCGGGAGGGTCTACGAGCAGTACTTC
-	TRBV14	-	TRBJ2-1	CASSPLLGLTLNEQFF	TGTGCCAGCAGTCCCTTGTTGGGGCTGACCCTCAATGAGCAGTTCTTC
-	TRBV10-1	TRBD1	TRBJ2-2	CASSPGTGGTGELFF	TGCGCCAGCAGTCCCGGGACAGGGGGCACCGGGGAGCTGTTTTTT
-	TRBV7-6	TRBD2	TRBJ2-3	CASSLRTSGDTDTQYF	TGTGCCAGCAGCTTGAGGACTAGCGGGGACACAGATACGCAGTATTTT
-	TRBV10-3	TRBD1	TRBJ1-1	CAISGPQGFLGVNTEAFF	TGTGCCATCAGTGGCCCACAGGGGTTCCTTGGCGTGAACACTGAAGCTTTCTTT
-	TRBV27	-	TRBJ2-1	CASSLSRGVEQFF	TGTGCCAGCAGTTTATCGAGGGGGGTCGAGCAGTTCTTC
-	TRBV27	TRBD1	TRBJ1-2	CASSFRTGGNYGYTF	TGTGCCAGCAGTTTCCGGACAGGGGGAAACTATGGCTACACCTTC
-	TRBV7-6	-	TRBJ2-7	CASSSHERYEQYF	TGTGCCAGCAGCTCCCACGAAAGGTACGAGCAGTACTTC
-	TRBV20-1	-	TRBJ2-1	CSASWEMGNEQFF	TGCAGTGCTAGTTGGGAGATGGGCAATGAGCAGTTCTTC
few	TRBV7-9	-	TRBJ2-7	CASRTSGRNYEQYF	TGTGCCAGCAGGACCTCGGGACGGAACTACGAGCAGTACTTC
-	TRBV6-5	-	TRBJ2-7	CATRFFPGGRYEQYF	TGTGCCACCCGGTTTTTCCCCGGAGGGAGGTACGAGCAGTACTTC
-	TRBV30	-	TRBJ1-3	CAWSNTGPFSGNTIYF	TGTGCCTGGAGCAATACAGGGCCTTTCTCTGGAAACACCATATATTTT
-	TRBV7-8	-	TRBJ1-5	CASSLNRVDQPQHF	TGTGCCAGCAGCTTGAACAGGGTCGATCAGCCCCAGCATTTT